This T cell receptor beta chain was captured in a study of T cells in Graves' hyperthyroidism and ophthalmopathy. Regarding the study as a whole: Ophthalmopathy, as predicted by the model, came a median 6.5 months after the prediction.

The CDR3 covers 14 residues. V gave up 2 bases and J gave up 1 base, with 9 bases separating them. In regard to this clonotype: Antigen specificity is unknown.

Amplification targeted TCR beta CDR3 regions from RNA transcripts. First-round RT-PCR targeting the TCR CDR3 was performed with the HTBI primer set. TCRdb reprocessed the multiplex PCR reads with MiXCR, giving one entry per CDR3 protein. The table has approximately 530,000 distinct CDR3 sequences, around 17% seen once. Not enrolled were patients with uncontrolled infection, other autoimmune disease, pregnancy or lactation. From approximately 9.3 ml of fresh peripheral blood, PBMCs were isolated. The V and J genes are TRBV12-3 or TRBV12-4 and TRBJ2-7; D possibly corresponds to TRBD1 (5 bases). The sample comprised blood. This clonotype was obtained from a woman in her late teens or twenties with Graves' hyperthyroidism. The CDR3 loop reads CASSLRGNSYEQYF. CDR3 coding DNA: TGTGCCAGCAGTTTAAGGGGTAATTCCTACGAGCAGTACTTC.